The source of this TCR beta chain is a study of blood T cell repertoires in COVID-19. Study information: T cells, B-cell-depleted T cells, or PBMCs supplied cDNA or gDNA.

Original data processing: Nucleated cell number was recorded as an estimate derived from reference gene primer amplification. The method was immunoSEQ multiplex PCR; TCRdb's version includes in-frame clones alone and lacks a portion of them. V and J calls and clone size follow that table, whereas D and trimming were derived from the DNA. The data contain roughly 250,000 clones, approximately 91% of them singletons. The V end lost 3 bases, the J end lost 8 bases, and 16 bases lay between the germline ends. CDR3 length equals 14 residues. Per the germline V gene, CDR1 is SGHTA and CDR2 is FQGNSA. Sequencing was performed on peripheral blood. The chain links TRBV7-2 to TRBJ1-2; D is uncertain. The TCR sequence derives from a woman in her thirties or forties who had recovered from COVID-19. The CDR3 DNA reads TGTGCCAGCAGCTTTCTGACGCCCGAGGGAGGCTACACCTTC. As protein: CASSFLTPEGGYTF.